Listed here is a single T cell receptor (beta chain). The data were taken from a study of CD8 T cells in Susac syndrome. When the RNA was reverse transcribed, random hexamers were used with an input of roughly 0.45 to 1 ug. TCRdb re-called the immunoSEQ multiplex PCR reads through MiXCR, storing one row per CDR3 protein. The repertoire holds some 260,000 distinct CDR3 sequences, around 84% seen once, with about 0.11% in the top ten. The specimen sequenced was CD8+ T cells from PBMCs. The receptor's source is a human donor with multiple sclerosis.

The CDR3 protein is CASSLRTGVVTEAFF. CDR3 DNA sequence: TGTGCCAGCAGCCTAAGGACAGGGGTGGTGACTGAAGCTTTCTTT. V gene TRBV7-2 combines with J gene TRBJ1-1; 9 bases are a match to TRBD1. This CDR3 comprises 15 residues. The V gene end was trimmed by 5 bases and the J gene end by 5 bases; junction bases not matched to a gene: 9. CDR1 is SGHTA, CDR2 FQGNSA, per germline.